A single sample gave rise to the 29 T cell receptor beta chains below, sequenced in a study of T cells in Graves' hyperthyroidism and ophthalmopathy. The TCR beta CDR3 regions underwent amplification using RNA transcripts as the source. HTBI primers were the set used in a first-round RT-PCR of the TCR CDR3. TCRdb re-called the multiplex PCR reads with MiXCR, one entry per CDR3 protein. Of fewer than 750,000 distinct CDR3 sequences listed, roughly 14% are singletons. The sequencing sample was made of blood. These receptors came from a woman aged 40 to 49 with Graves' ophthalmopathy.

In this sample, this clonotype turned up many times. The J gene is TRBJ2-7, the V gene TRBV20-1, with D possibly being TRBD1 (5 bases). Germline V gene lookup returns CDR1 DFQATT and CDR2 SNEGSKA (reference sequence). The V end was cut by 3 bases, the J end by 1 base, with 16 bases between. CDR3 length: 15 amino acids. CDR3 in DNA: TGCAGTGCTAGGCGCCGACAGTCAGGTTCCTACGAGCAGTACTTC. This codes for CSARRRQSGSYEQYF.

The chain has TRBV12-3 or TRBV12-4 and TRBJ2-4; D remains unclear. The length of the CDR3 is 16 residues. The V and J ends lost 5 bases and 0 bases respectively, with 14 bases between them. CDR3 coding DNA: TGTGCCAGCAGTGCCGCGACGGCGATAGCCAAAAACATTCAGTACTTC. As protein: CASSAATAIAKNIQYF.

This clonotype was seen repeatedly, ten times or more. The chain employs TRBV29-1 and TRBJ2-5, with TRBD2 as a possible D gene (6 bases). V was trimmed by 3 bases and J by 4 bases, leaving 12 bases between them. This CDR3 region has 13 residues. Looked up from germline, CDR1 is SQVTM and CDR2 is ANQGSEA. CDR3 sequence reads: CSVEGQGGETQYF. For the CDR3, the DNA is TGCAGCGTTGAGGGCCAGGGAGGAGAGACCCAGTACTTC.

The DNA for the CDR3 is TGTGCCAGCAGTTTAGATAGCGGCAGCTGGGAGACCCAGTACTTC. It is translated as CASSLDSGSWETQYF. The rearrangement links TRBV12-3 or TRBV12-4 to TRBJ2-5, with D tentatively TRBD2 (6 bases). This CDR3 comprises 15 residues. With 1 base removed from V and 5 bases from J, the gap between germline ends came to 14 bases.

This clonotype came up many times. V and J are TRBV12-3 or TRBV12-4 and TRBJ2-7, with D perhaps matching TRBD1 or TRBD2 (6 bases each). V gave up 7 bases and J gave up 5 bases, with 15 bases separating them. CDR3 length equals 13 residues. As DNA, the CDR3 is TGTGCCAGCAACCGAAATAGGGGGGACGAGCAGTACTTC. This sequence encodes CASNRNRGDEQYF.

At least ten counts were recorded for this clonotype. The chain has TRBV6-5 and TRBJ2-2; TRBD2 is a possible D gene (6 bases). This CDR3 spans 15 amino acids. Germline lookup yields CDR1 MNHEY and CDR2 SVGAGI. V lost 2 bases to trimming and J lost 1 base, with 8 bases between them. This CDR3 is CASSYVRENTGELFF. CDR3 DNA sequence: TGTGCCAGCAGTTACGTGCGGGAGAACACCGGGGAGCTGTTTTTT.

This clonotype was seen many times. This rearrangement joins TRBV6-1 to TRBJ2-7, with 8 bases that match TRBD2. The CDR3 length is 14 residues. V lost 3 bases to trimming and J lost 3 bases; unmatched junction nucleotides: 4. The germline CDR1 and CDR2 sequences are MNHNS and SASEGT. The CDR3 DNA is TGTGCCAGCAGTGAGGTAGCGGGAAGCTACGAGCAGTACTTC. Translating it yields CASSEVAGSYEQYF.

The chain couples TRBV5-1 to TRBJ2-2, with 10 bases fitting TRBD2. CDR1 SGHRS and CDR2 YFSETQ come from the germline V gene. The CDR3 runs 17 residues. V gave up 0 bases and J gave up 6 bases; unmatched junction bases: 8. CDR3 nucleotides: TGCGCCAGCAGCTTGGGCCCGGGACTAGCGAGCGCCGGGGAGCTGTTTTTT. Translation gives CASSLGPGLASAGELFF.

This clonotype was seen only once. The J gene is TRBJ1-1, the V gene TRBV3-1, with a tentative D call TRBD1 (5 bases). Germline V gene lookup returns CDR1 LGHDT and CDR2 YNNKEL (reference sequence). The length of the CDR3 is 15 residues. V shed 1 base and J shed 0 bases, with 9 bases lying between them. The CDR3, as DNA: TGTGCCAGCAGCCAAGTGGACATCATGAACACTGAAGCTTTCTTT. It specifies CASSQVDIMNTEAFF.

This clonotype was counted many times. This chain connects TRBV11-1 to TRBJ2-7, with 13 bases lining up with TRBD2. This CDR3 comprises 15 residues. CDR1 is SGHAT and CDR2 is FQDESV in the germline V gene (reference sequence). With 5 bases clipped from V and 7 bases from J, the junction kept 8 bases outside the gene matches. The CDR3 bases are TGTGCCAGCAGCACCCGGACTAGCGGGAGTGGAGAGCAGTACTTC. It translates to CASSTRTSGSGEQYF.

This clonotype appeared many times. CDR3 sequence: CSARGLAGAPYEQYF. The CDR3 bases are TGCAGTGCCAGGGGACTAGCGGGAGCCCCCTACGAGCAGTACTTC. V gene TRBV20-1 combines with J gene TRBJ2-7, with 14 bases identical to TRBD2. The germline V gene has CDR1 DFQATT and CDR2 SNEGSKA (reference sequence). With V trimmed by 6 bases and J by 2 bases, 6 bases remained unmatched. This CDR3 is built from 15 residues.

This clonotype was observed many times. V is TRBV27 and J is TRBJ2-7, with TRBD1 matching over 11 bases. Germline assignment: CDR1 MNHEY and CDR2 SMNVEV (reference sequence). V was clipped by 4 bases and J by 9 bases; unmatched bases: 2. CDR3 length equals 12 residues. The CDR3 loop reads CASSSGQGVQYF. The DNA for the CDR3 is TGTGCCAGCAGTTCGGGACAGGGGGTGCAGTACTTC.

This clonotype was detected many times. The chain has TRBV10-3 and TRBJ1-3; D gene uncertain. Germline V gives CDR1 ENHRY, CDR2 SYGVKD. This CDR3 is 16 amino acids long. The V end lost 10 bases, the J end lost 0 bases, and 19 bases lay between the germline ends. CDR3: CATAKWQASSGNTIYF. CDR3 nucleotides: TGTGCCACGGCAAAGTGGCAGGCCTCCTCTGGAAACACCATATATTTT.

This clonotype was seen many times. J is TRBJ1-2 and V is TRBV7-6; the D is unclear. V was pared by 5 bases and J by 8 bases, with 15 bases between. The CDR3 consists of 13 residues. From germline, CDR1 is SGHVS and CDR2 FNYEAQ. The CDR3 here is CASSLDDTGGYTF. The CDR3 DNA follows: TGTGCCAGCAGCCTAGATGACACCGGGGGCTACACCTTC.

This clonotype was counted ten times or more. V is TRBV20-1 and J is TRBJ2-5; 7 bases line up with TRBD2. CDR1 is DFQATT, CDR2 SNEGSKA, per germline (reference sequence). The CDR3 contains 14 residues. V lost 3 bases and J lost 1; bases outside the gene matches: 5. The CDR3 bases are TGCAGTGCTAGGTGGGGGAGGGCCCAAGAGACCCAGTACTTC. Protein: CSARWGRAQETQYF.

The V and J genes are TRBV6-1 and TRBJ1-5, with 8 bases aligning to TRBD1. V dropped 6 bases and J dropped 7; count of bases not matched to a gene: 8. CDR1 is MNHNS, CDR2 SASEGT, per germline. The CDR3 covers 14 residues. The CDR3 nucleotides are TGTGCCAGCAGCCGGACAGGGTTAGACCAGCCCCAGCATTTT. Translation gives CASSRTGLDQPQHF.

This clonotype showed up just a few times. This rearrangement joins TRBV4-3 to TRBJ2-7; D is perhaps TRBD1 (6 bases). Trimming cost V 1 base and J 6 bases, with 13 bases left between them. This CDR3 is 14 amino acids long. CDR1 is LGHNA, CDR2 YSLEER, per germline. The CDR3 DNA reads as TGCGCCAGCAGCCAAGTTCCAGGGGTGGGCGAGCAGTACTTC. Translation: CASSQVPGVGEQYF.

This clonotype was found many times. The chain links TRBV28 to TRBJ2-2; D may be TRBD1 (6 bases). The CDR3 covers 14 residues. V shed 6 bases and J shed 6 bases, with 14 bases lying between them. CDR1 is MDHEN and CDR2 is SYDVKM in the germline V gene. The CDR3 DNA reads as TGTGCCAGCAGCCACAGGGAATCGGCCGGGGAGCTGTTTTTT. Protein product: CASSHRESAGELFF. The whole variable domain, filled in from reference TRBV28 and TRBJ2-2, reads DVKVTQSSRYLVKRTGEKVFLECVQDMDHENMFWYRQDPGLGLRLIYFSYDVKMKEKGDIPEGYSVSREKKERFSLILESASTNQTSMYLCASSHRESAGELFFGEGSRLTVL.

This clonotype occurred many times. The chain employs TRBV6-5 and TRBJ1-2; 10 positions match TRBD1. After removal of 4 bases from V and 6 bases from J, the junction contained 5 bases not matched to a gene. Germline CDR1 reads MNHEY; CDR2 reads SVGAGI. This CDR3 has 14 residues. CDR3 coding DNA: TGTGCCAGCAGTTCGGACAGGGGGAGAGATGGCTACACCTTC. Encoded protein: CASSSDRGRDGYTF.

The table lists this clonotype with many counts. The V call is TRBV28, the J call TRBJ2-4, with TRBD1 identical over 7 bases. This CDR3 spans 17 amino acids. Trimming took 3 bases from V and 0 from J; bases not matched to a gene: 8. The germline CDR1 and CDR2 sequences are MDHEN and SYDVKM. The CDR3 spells CASSFQRDRLAKNIQYF. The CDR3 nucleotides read TGTGCCAGCAGTTTTCAACGGGACAGACTAGCCAAAAACATTCAGTACTTC.

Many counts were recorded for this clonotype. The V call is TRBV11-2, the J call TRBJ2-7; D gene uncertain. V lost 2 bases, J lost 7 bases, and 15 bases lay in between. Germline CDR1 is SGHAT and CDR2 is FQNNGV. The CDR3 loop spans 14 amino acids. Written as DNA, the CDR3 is TGTGCCAGCAGCTTAAGACTGAGGTTCGGGGAGCAGTACTTC. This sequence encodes CASSLRLRFGEQYF.

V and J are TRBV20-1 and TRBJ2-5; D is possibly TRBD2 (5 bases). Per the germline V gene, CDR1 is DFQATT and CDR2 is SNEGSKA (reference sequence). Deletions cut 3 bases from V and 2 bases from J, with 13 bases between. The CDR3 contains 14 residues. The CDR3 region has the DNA TGCAGTGCTAGGGGAGACGGAATACAAGAGACCCAGTACTTC. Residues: CSARGDGIQETQYF.

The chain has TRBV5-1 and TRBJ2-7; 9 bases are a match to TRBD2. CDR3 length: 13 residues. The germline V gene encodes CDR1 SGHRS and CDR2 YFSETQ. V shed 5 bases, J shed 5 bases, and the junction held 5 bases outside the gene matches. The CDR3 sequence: CASRSGRTHEQYF. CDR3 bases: TGCGCCAGCAGGAGCGGGAGGACCCACGAGCAGTACTTC.

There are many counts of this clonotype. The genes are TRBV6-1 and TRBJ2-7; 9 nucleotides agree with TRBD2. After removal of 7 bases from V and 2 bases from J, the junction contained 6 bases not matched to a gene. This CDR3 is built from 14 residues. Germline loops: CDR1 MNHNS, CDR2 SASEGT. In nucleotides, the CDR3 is TGTGCCAGCATTGATAGCGGGAGACCCTACGAGCAGTACTTC. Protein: CASIDSGRPYEQYF.

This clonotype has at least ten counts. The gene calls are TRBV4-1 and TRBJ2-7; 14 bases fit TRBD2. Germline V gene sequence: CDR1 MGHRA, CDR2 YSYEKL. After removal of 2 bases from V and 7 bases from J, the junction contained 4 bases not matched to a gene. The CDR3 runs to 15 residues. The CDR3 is CASSQSTSGREEQYF. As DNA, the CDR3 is TGCGCCAGCAGCCAATCGACTAGCGGGAGGGAAGAGCAGTACTTC.

CDR3 residues: CASSYAPGIDSFYEQYF. The CDR3 nucleotides read TGTGCCAGCAGTTACGCGCCCGGAATAGACAGCTTCTACGAGCAGTACTTC. The chain employs TRBV6-2 or TRBV6-3 and TRBJ2-7; tentatively, D is TRBD1 (5 bases). CDR3 size: 17 residues. Per the germline V gene, CDR1 is MNHEY and CDR2 is SVGEGT. Trimming took off 2 bases at V and 3 bases at J, with 20 bases between the two ends.

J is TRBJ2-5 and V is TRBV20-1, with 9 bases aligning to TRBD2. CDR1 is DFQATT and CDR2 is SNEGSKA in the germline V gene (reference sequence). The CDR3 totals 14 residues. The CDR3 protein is CRGSSGNLQETQYF. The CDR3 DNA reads TGCAGGGGTTCTAGCGGGAACCTTCAAGAGACCCAGTACTTC.

The CDR3 coding sequence is TGTGCCAGCAGCTTAAGTCGTTGGACAGATACGCAGTATTTT. Translating it yields CASSLSRWTDTQYF. V and J are TRBV7-2 and TRBJ2-3; D not resolved. Germline assignment: CDR1 SGHTA and CDR2 FQGNSA. The CDR3 runs 14 residues. V lost 2 bases and J 3 bases, leaving 9 bases between the germline ends.

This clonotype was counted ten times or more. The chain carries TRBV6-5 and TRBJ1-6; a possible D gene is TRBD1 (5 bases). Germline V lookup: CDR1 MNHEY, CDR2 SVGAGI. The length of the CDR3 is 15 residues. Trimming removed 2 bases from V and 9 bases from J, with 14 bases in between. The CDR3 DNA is TGTGCCAGCAGTTACCGGGGCCCTCGGGCTTCACCCCTCCACTTT. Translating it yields CASSYRGPRASPLHF.